The TCR beta chain under discussion was sequenced for a study of CD8+CD57+ T cells in acquired aplastic anemia. Study-wide points: Both patients and controls carried the same twenty-nine CD8+ CDR3 sequences.

An expansion of CD8+CD57+ cells by flow cytometry had been shown in patients chosen for sequencing. The template for TCR beta VDJ and CDR3 sequence profiling was genomic DNA. TCRdb ran MiXCR on the reads and lists one entry per CDR3 protein. The sample yields some 150,000 distinct CDR3 sequences, 65% to 75% seen once. This CDR3 is 14 amino acids long. The V and J ends lost 5 bases and 7 bases, in that order; junction bases with no gene match: 6. With respect to this clonotype: Its antigen is not identified.

This receptor was taken from a human donor with aplastic anemia. Sequencing was performed on sorted CD4+, CD8+, or CD8+CD57+ T cells (not recorded which) from PBMCs. The rearrangement links TRBV12-3 or TRBV12-4 to TRBJ2-2, with TRBD1 matching 8 bases. This CDR3 reads CASSPRGRGGELFF. DNA for the CDR3: TGTGCCAGCAGTCCCAGGGGGCGAGGCGGGGAGCTGTTTTTT.